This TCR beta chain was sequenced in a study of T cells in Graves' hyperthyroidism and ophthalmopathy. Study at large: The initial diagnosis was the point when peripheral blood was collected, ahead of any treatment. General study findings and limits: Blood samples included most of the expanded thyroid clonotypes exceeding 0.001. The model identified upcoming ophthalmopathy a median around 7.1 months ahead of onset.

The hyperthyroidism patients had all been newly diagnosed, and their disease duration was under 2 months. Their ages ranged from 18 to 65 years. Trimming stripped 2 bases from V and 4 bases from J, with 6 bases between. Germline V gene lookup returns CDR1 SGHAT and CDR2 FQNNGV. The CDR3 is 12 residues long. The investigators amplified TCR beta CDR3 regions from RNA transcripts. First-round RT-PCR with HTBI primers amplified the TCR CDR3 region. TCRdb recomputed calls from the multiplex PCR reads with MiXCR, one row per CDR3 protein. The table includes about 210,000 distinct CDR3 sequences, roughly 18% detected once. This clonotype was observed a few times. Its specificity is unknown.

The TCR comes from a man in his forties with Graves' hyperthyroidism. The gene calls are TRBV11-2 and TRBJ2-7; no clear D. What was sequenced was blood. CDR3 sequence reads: CASSLPNYEQYF. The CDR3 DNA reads TGTGCCAGCAGCTTACCCAATTACGAGCAGTACTTC.